This T cell receptor beta chain was sequenced in a study of T cell repertoires in cytomegalovirus infection. J gave up 0 bases and V 5 bases, and 3 bases lay outside the gene matches. The CDR3 totals 15 residues. TCRdb reprocessed the reads via MiXCR and lists one record per CDR3 protein. The sample yields under 130,000 distinct CDR3 sequences, roughly 41% seen once. Ten or more counts support this clonotype. What it binds is unknown. Source: CD8+ T cells from cultured PBMCs, taken from culture after CMV antigen stimulation. The rearrangement uses TRBV12-3 or TRBV12-4 and TRBJ2-1, with 8 positions matching TRBD2. The sequence came from a human donor in good health (CMV status not recorded). Some clones in this sample may be carry-over from other donors' samples. The CDR3 coding sequence is TGTGCCAGCAGTCCGGGGACTAGCTCCTACAATGAGCAGTTCTTC. This sequence encodes CASSPGTSSYNEQFF.